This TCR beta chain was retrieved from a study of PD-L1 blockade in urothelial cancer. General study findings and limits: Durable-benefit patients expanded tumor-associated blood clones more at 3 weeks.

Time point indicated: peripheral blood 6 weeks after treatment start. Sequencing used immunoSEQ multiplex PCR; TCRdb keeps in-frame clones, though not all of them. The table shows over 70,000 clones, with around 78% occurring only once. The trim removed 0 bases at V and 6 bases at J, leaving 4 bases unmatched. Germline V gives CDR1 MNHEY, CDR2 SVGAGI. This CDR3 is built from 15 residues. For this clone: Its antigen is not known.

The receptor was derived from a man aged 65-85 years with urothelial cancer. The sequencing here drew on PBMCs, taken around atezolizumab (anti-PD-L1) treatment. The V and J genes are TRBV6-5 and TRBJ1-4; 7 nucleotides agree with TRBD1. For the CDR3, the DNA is TGTGCCAGCAGTTACTCGAACAGGGGAGATGAAAAACTGTTTTTT. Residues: CASSYSNRGDEKLFF.